The rows below give T cell receptor beta chains drawn from one sample of a study of T cell clonotyping in hematopoietic cell transplantation. The data were produced by immunoSEQ multiplex PCR, yet TCRdb's version contains in-frame clones alone and is incomplete. Of about 10,000 clones listed, under 95% are singletons. The input for sequencing was peripheral blood mononuclear cells, taken before stem cell transplant. These receptor sequences come from a woman aged 40 to 50 with acute myeloid leukemia. Some clones in this sample may be carry-over from other donors' samples. Each CDR3 is given with its conserved first and last residue. A D gene is named only where the DNA matches it firmly. The size field is filled for only some rows; it gives once, few, many or a size class.

v_call	clone_size	j_call	d_call	cdr3_nt	cdr3_aa
TRBV7-2	.	TRBJ2-7	TRBD2	TGTGCCAGCAGCTTAGGGACTAGCGGGATCTACGAGCAGTACTTC	CASSLGTSGIYEQYF
TRBV11-2	.	TRBJ1-2	.	TGTGCCAGCAGCGTTAACCCACCCGGATACTATGGCTACACCTTC	CASSVNPPGYYGYTF
TRBV19	.	TRBJ2-2	.	TGTGCCATATCCATGGGGGTTAGCACCGGGGAGCTGTTTTTT	CAISMGVSTGELFF
TRBV2	.	TRBJ2-5	.	TGTGCCAGCAATCTACAGGGACCCCTTGAGACCCAGTACTTC	CASNLQGPLETQYF
TRBV7-8	once	TRBJ1-4	.	TGTGCCAGCAGCACCCGCCCGAAAATCAGTGCAACTAATGAAAAACTGTTTTTT	CASSTRPKISATNEKLFF
TRBV4-3	.	TRBJ2-1	TRBD2	TGCGCCAGCAGCCGCGACTGGACTAGCGGGAGCCATGAGCAGTTCTTC	CASSRDWTSGSHEQFF
TRBV7-2	.	TRBJ2-2	.	TGTGCCAGCAGCTCCAAGTATAGGACCACCGGGGAGCTGTTTTTT	CASSSKYRTTGELFF
TRBV19	.	TRBJ2-1	TRBD2	TGTGCCAGCAAAAGCGGGAGGATTTACAATGAGCAGTTCTTC	CASKSGRIYNEQFF
TRBV5-1	.	TRBJ1-1	.	TGCGCCAGCAGCTTGGCGCCTGGGCTGGACACTGAAGCTTTCTTT	CASSLAPGLDTEAFF
TRBV19	.	TRBJ2-2	.	TGTGCCAGTGGAAACAGGGTATCCGGGGAGCTGTTTTTT	CASGNRVSGELFF
TRBV27	.	TRBJ1-5	.	TGTGCCAGCAGTTTAAGAGGGGTGGGTGGCAATCAGCCCCAGCATTTT	CASSLRGVGGNQPQHF